One and the same sample provided the 21 T cell receptor beta chains below, sequenced in a study of cytomegalovirus exposure and HLA in healthy donors. PCR employed 60 Vbeta and 13 Jbeta primers. TCRdb keeps only in-frame clones here, not all; method: immunoSEQ multiplex PCR. Of about 160,000 clones in the sample, approximately 84% were seen once. Sequencing used PBMCs. The receptors derive from a man aged 45-65 years in good health and CMV-seropositive.

The chain combines TRBV30 with TRBJ1-2; 9 bases fit TRBD1. CDR3 length equals 13 residues. Germline assignment: CDR1 GTSNPN and CDR2 SVGIG (reference sequence). Losses at the gene ends were 5 bases for V and 10 bases for J; bases not matched to a gene: 11. CDR3 amino acids: CAWGFGTGRIYTF. The CDR3 bases are TGTGCCTGGGGTTTCGGGACAGGGAGGATCTACACCTTC.

J is TRBJ1-4 and V is TRBV27; D unclear. CDR3 length: 15 residues. Trimming took 3 bases from V and 6 from J, leaving 14 bases between them. The germline CDR1 and CDR2 sequences are MNHEY and SMNVEV (reference sequence). CDR3 bases: TGTGCCAGCAGTTTCTCTGGGCTTGTAGATGAAAAACTGTTTTTT. Protein sequence: CASSFSGLVDEKLFF.

The rearrangement uses TRBV6-5 and TRBJ1-1; D gene uncertain. V shed 0 bases and J shed 5 bases, with 7 bases lying between them. Germline CDR1 reads MNHEY; CDR2 reads SVGAGI. This CDR3 region has 13 residues. The CDR3 reads CASSYSSITEAFF. CDR3 bases: TGTGCCAGCAGTTACTCGTCTATAACTGAAGCTTTCTTT.

The table lists this clone with a count of one. The chain combines TRBV28 with TRBJ2-4; D might be TRBD1 (6 bases). The CDR3 is 14 residues long. Trimming pared 0 bases from V and 3 bases from J, leaving 6 bases between. Germline values: CDR1 MDHEN, CDR2 SYDVKM. The CDR3 protein is CASSLWDSKNIQYF. CDR3 coding DNA: TGTGCCAGCAGTTTATGGGACAGCAAAAACATTCAGTACTTC.

CDR3 sequence: CASSINSGTGELFF. Written as DNA, the CDR3 is TGTGCCAGCAGCATTAACAGCGGCACCGGGGAGCTGTTTTTT. The chain carries TRBV7-3 and TRBJ2-2; tentative D call: TRBD2 (5 bases). Trimming cost V 5 bases and J 4 bases, with 11 bases left between them. In germline, CDR1 is SGHTA, CDR2 FQGTGA. The CDR3 extends over 14 amino acids.

This clone has just one count. Written as DNA, the CDR3 is TGTGCCAGCAGCCAAGAAGCTAGCGCTGCCTACGAGCAGTACTTC. It specifies CASSQEASAAYEQYF. The chain recombines TRBV4-2 with TRBJ2-7; possible D gene TRBD2, 6 bases. Trimming took 0 bases from V and 2 from J, leaving 11 bases between them. CDR3 size: 15 residues. CDR1 is LGHNA, CDR2 YNFKEQ, per germline.

In nucleotides, the CDR3 is TGTGCCAGCAGCTTCGAGGGGGCAAGTTCACCCCTCCACTTT. Its protein product is CASSFEGASSPLHF. The chain uses TRBV7-9 and TRBJ1-6, with 7 bases identical to TRBD1. The V segment lost 3 bases and the J segment 9 bases; nucleotides outside the gene matches: 5. The germline gives CDR1 SEHNR, CDR2 FQNEAQ (reference sequence). This CDR3 has 14 amino acids. Full variable domain (remainder filled in from reference TRBV7-9 and TRBJ1-6): DTGVSQNPRHKITKRGQNVTFRCDPISEHNRLYWYRQTLGQGPEFLTYFQNEAQLEKSRLLSDRFSAERPKGSFSTLEIQRTEQGDSAMYLCASSFEGASSPLHFGNGTRLTVT.

In this sample, this clone is medium-sized (0.01 to 0.1%). This chain joins TRBV5-1 and TRBJ1-1, with 10 positions matching TRBD1. Germline CDR1 is SGHRS and CDR2 is YFSETQ. The V segment lost 4 bases and the J segment 5 bases; nucleotides outside the gene matches: 8. There are 15 residues in the CDR3. CDR3 in amino acids: CASSPRQGAQTEAFF. The CDR3 nucleotides are TGCGCCAGCAGCCCTAGACAGGGGGCGCAGACTGAAGCTTTCTTT.

Only a few counts were recorded for this clone. Other nucleotide sequences from this sample produce the same CDR3. CDR3 residues: CASSPGQGGEKLFF. DNA of the CDR3: TGCGCCAGCAGCCCCGGACAGGGTGGTGAAAAACTGTTTTTT. The chain carries TRBV5-1 and TRBJ1-4, with TRBD1 identical over 8 bases. The CDR3 has 14 amino acids. The V gene's germline CDR1 is SGHRS and CDR2 YFSETQ. V gave up 4 bases and J gave up 7 bases; unmatched junction bases: 6.

This clone has only one observation. The genes are TRBV7-9 and TRBJ2-5, with a possible D match to TRBD2 (6 bases). This CDR3 contains 14 residues. The ends were cut back, 7 bases at V and 5 bases at J, with 17 bases in the middle. Germline assignment: CDR1 SEHNR and CDR2 FQNEAQ (reference sequence). CDR3 in amino acids: CASTRETSAETQYF. The CDR3 region has the DNA TGTGCCAGCACCCGGGAGACTAGTGCTGAGACCCAGTACTTC.

The rearrangement uses TRBV6-1 and TRBJ1-1; TRBD1 might be the D (5 bases). Deletions cut 4 bases from V and 10 bases from J, with 13 bases between. The CDR3 runs to 12 residues. CDR1 MNHNS and CDR2 SASEGT come from the germline V gene. The CDR3 protein is CASSGGGLTAFF. In nucleotides, the CDR3 is TGTGCCAGCAGTGGGGGGGGTCTCACAGCTTTCTTT.

CDR3 DNA sequence: TGTGCCACCAGCAGAGTCCCCGACCAGGTCGGAGGATATTCACCCCTCCACTTT. Encoded protein: CATSRVPDQVGGYSPLHF. The rearrangement joins TRBV15 to TRBJ1-6; no clear D. The CDR3 consists of 18 residues. Trimming took off 1 base at V and 8 bases at J, with 21 bases between the two ends. CDR1 and CDR2 from the germline V gene are LNHNV and YYDKDF (reference sequence). The variable domain in full, completed from reference TRBV15 and TRBJ1-6, reads DAMVIQNPRYQVTQFGKPVTLSCSQTLNHNVMYWYQQKSSQAPKLLFHYYDKDFNNEADTPDNFQSRRPNTSFCFLDIRSPGLGDTAMYLCATSRVPDQVGGYSPLHFGNGTRLTVT.

This chain joins TRBV27 and TRBJ1-1; TRBD1 might be the D (5 bases). The CDR3 is made up of 15 amino acids. CDR1 is MNHEY, CDR2 SMNVEV, per germline (reference sequence). Trimming took 0 bases from V and 4 from J, leaving 12 bases between them. CDR3 in DNA: TGTGCCAGCAGTTTATCGGGGCAGGTGGGCACTGAAGCTTTCTTT. Its protein is CASSLSGQVGTEAFF.

This chain's CDR3 is CASSTSGSPGNTIYF. Written as DNA, the CDR3 is TGTGCCAGTAGTACCTCAGGGTCTCCTGGAAACACCATATATTTT. The chain couples TRBV19 to TRBJ1-3; D perhaps matches TRBD1 (5 bases). Trimming pared 4 bases from V and 2 bases from J, leaving 12 bases between. The germline V gene encodes CDR1 LNHDA and CDR2 SQIVND (reference sequence). CDR3 size: 15 residues. Supplemented by reference TRBV19 and TRBJ1-3, the full variable domain reads DGGITQSPKYLFRKEGQNVTLSCEQNLNHDAMYWYRQDPGQGLRLIYYSQIVNDFQKGDIAEGYSVSREKKESFPLTVTSAQKNPTAFYLCASSTSGSPGNTIYFGEGSWLTVV.

V and J are TRBV28 and TRBJ2-7; no definite D call. Germline V lookup: CDR1 MDHEN, CDR2 SYDVKM. This CDR3 is 13 amino acids long. Trimming took off 3 bases at V and 0 bases at J, with 6 bases between the two ends. The CDR3 sequence is CASSLANSYEQYF. CDR3 sequence (DNA): TGTGCCAGCAGTTTGGCCAACTCCTACGAGCAGTACTTC.

The rearrangement links TRBV7-9 to TRBJ1-5, with D possibly TRBD1 on 5 matching bases. The CDR3 totals 13 residues. Trimming left V 5 bases short and J 6 bases short, with 11 bases between. Germline V gene lookup returns CDR1 SEHNR and CDR2 FQNEAQ (reference sequence). CDR3 in amino acids: CASSMTGVQPQHF. CDR3 in DNA: TGTGCCAGCAGCATGACGGGGGTTCAGCCCCAGCATTTT.

V usage is TRBV29-1 and J usage is TRBJ2-7, with no clear D. The germline CDR1 and CDR2 sequences are SQVTM and ANQGSEA. Between the trimmed V and J ends, which lost 4 bases and 0 bases, there was a span of 7 bases. The CDR3 sequence is 12 residues long. The CDR3 is CSVVDSSYEQYF. The DNA of the CDR3 is TGCAGCGTTGTTGATAGCTCCTACGAGCAGTACTTC.

The J gene is TRBJ2-2, the V gene TRBV7-9; D gene ambiguous. Germline V gene data show CDR1 as SEHNR and CDR2 as FQNEAQ (reference sequence). The CDR3 runs 15 residues. The germline V and J ends were trimmed by 1 base and 2 bases, with 8 bases remaining between them. CDR3 protein: CASSLVQTNTGELFF. CDR3 nucleotides: TGTGCCAGCAGCTTAGTCCAGACAAACACCGGGGAGCTGTTTTTT.

The V call is TRBV11-2, the J call TRBJ2-5, with 16 bases identical to TRBD2. Germline values: CDR1 SGHAT, CDR2 FQNNGV. The CDR3 loop spans 18 amino acids. With 5 bases clipped from V and 5 bases from J, the junction kept 11 bases outside the gene matches. This CDR3 reads CASSPGTSGRAWGETQYF. The CDR3 DNA reads as TGTGCCAGCAGCCCGGGGACTAGCGGGAGGGCCTGGGGGGAGACCCAGTACTTC. The full variable domain, rest sourced from reference TRBV11-2 and TRBJ2-5, is EAGVAQSPRYKIIEKRQSVAFWCNPISGHATLYWYQQILGQGPKLLIQFQNNGVVDDSQLPKDRFSAERLKGVDSTLKIQPAKLEDSAVYLCASSPGTSGRAWGETQYFGPGTRLLVL.

The V call is TRBV6-5, the J call TRBJ2-6, with D possibly being TRBD2 (6 bases). This CDR3 has 15 residues. V dropped 2 bases and J dropped 4 bases, with 9 bases sitting between them. Germline values: CDR1 MNHEY, CDR2 SVGAGI. CDR3 sequence (DNA): TGTGCCAGCAGTTACGGAGGGAGAGGGGCCAACGTCCTGACTTTC. The encoded protein is CASSYGGRGANVLTF.

The chain uses TRBV29-1 and TRBJ1-1; D may be TRBD1 (5 bases). V was trimmed by 3 bases and J by 4 bases, leaving 12 bases between them. The germline CDR1 and CDR2 sequences are SQVTM and ANQGSEA. This CDR3 contains 13 residues. CDR3 nucleotide sequence: TGCAGCGTTGAGAACCCCGGGGGCACTGAAGCTTTCTTT. Translated, it gives CSVENPGGTEAFF.